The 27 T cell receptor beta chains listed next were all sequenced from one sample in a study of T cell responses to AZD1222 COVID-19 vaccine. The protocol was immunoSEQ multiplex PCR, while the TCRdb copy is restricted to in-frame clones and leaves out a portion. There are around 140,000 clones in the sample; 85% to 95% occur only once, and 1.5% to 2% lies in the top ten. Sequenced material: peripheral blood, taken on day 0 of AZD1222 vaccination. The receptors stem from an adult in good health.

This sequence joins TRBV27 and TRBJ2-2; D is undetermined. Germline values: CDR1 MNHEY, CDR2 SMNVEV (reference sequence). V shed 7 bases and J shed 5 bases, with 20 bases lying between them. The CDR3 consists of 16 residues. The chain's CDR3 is CASKGGSGKRTGELFF. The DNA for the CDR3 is TGTGCCAGCAAGGGTGGAAGTGGCAAACGTACCGGGGAGCTGTTTTTT.

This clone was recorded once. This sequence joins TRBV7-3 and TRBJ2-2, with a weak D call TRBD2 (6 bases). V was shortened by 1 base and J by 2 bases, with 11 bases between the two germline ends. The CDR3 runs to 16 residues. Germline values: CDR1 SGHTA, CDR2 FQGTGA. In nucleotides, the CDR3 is TGTGCCAGCAGCTTAAGACCGCGGGGTAACACCGGGGAGCTGTTTTTT. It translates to CASSLRPRGNTGELFF.

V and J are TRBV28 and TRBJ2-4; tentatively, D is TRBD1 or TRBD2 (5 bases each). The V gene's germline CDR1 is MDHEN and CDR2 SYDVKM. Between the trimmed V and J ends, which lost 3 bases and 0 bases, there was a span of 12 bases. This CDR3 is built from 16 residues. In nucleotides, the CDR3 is TGTGCCAGCAGTTTTGGGGGTACGCTAGCCAAAAACATTCAGTACTTC. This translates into CASSFGGTLAKNIQYF.

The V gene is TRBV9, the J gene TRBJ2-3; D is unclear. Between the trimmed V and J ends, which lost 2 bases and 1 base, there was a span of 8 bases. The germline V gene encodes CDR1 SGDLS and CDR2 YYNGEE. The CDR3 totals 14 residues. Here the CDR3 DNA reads TGTGCCAGCAGCGTTCTAGGTGGCACAGATACGCAGTATTTT. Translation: CASSVLGGTDTQYF.

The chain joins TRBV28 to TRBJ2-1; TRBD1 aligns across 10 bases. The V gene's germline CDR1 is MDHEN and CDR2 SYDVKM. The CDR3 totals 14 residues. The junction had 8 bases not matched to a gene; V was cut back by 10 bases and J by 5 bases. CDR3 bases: TGTGCCATCCTTACGGACAGGGGGGACAATGAGCAGTTCTTC. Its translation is CAILTDRGDNEQFF. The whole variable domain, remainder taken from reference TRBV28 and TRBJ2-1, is DVKVTQSSRYLVKRTGEKVFLECVQDMDHENMFWYRQDPGLGLRLIYFSYDVKMKEKGDIPEGYSVSREKKERFSLILESASTNQTSMYLCAILTDRGDNEQFFGPGTRLTVL.

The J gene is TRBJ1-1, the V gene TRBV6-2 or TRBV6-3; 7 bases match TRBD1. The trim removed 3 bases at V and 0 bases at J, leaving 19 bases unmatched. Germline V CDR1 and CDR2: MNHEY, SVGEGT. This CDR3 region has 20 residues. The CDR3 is CASSYPPRGSLWVMNTEAFF. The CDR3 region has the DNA TGTGCCAGCAGTTATCCGCCCAGGGGGTCACTTTGGGTGATGAACACTGAAGCTTTCTTT.

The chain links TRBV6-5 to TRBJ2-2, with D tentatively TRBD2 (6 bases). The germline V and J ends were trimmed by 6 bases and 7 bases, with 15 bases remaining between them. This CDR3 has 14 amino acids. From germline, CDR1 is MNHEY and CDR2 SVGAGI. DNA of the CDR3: TGTGCCAGCAGCCCCAGACTAGTCGGCGGGGAGCTGTTTTTT. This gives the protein CASSPRLVGGELFF.

The CDR3 bases are TGTGCCAGCAGCCCCGGCTACGAGCAGTACTTC. Its protein product is CASSPGYEQYF. V is TRBV7-3 and J is TRBJ2-7; D remains unclear. CDR3 length: 11 amino acids. Germline assignment: CDR1 SGHTA and CDR2 FQGTGA. Deletions cut 5 bases from V and 3 bases from J, with 5 bases between.

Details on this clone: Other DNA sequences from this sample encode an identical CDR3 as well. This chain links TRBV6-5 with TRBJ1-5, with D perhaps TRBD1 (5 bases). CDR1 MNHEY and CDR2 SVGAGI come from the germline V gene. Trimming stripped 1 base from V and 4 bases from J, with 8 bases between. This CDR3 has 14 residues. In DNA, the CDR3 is TGTGCCAGCAGTTACTTGCAGGGTAATCAGCCCCAGCATTTT. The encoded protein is CASSYLQGNQPQHF.

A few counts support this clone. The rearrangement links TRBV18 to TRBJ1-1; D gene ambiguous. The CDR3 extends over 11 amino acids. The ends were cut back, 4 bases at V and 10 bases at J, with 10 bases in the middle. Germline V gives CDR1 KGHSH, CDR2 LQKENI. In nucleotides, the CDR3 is TGTGCCAGCTCACTTCGACGCGCAGCTTTCTTT. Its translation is CASSLRRAAFF.

The CDR3 loop reads CASSEGTGNSGNTIYF. The DNA of the CDR3 is TGTGCCAGCAGTGAAGGGACAGGGAACTCTGGAAACACCATATATTTT. This chain links TRBV2 with TRBJ1-3, with 8 nucleotides matching TRBD1. CDR3 length: 16 residues. Per germline, CDR1 SNHLY and CDR2 FYNNEI. Trimming took 1 base from V and 0 from J; bases not matched to a gene: 2.

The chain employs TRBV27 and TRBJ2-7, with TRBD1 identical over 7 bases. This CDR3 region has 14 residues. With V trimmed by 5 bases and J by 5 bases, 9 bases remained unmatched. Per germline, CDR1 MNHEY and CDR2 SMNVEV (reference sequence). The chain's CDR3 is CASSRNQGVNEQYF. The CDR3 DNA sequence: TGTGCCAGCAGTCGGAACCAGGGGGTGAACGAGCAGTACTTC.

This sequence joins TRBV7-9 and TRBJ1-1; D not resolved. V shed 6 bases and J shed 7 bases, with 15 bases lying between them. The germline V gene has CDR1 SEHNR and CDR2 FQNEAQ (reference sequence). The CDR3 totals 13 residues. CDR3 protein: CASRSGSWVEAFF. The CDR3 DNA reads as TGTGCCAGCAGGTCTGGCAGTTGGGTTGAAGCTTTCTTT.

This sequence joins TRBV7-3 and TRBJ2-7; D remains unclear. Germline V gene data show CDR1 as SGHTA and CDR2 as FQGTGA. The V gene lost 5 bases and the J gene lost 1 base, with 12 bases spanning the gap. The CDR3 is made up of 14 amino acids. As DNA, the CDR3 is TGTGCCAGCAGCCCTGAGGCCCGTTCCTACGAGCAGTACTTC. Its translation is CASSPEARSYEQYF.

Here the CDR3 reads CASSRAGDNEQFF. For the CDR3, the DNA is TGTGCCAGCAGTCGGGCGGGAGACAATGAGCAGTTCTTC. The chain links TRBV6-5 to TRBJ2-1; 7 nucleotides agree with TRBD2. V shed 5 bases, J shed 5 bases, and the junction held 3 bases outside the gene matches. Germline V gene lookup returns CDR1 MNHEY and CDR2 SVGAGI. The CDR3 is 13 residues long.

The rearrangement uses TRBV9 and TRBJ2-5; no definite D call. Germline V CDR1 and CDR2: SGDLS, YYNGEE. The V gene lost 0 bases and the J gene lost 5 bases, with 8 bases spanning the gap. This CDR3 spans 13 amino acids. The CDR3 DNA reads TGTGCCAGCAGCGTAGGTCCCGGGGAGACCCAGTACTTC. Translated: CASSVGPGETQYF.

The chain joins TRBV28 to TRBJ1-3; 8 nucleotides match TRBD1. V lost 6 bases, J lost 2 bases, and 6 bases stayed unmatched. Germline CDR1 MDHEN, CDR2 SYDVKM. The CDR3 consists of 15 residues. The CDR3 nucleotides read TGTGCCAGCAGGGGCTCAGGGGGCCCTGGAAACACCATATATTTT. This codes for CASRGSGGPGNTIYF.

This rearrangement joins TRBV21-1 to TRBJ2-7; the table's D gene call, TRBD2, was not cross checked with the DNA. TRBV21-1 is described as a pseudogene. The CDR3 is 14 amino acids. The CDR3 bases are TGTGCCAGCAACCCCAGCCTATCGGGGTACGAGCAGTACTTC. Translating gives CASNPSLSGYEQYF.

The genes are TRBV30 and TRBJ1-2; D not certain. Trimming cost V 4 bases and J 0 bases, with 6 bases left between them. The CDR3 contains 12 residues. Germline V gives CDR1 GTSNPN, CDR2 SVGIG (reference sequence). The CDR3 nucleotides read TGTGCCTGGACGGTAACTAACTATGGCTACACCTTC. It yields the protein CAWTVTNYGYTF.

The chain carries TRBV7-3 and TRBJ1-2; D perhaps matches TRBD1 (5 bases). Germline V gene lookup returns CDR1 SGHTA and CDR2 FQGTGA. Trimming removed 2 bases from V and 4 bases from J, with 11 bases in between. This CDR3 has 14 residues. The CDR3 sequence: CASSLSGTGYGYTF. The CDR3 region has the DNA TGTGCCAGCAGCTTATCGGGGACTGGCTATGGCTACACCTTC.

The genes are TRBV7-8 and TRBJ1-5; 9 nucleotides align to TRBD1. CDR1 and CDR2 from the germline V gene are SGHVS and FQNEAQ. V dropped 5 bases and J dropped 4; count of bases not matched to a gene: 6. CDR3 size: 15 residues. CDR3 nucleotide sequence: TGTGCCAGCAGCCCAGAGGGACAGGGAAATCAGCCCCAGCATTTT. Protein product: CASSPEGQGNQPQHF. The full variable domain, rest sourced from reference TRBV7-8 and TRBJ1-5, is GAGVSQSPRYKVAKRGQDVALRCDPISGHVSLFWYQQALGQGPEFLTYFQNEAQLDKSGLPSDRFFAERPEGSVSTLKIQRTQQEDSAVYLCASSPEGQGNQPQHFGDGTRLSIL.

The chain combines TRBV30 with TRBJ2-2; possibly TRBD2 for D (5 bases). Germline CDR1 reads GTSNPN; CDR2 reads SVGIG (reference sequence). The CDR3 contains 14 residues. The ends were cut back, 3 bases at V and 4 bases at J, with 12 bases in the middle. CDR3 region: CAWRPSGGTGELFF. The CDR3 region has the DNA TGTGCCTGGAGGCCCTCAGGAGGCACCGGGGAGCTGTTTTTT.

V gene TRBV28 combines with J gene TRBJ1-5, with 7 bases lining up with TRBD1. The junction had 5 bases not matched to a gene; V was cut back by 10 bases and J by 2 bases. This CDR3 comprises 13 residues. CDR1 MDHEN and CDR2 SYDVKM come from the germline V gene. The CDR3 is CAINTGGNQPQHF. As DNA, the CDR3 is TGTGCCATTAATACAGGGGGCAATCAGCCCCAGCATTTT.

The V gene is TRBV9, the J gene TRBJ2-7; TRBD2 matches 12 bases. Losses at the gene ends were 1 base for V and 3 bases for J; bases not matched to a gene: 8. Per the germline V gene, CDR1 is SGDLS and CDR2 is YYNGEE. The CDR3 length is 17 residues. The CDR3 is CASSVSTRTSGIYEQYF. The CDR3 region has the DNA TGTGCCAGCAGCGTAAGTACCAGGACTAGCGGGATCTACGAGCAGTACTTC.

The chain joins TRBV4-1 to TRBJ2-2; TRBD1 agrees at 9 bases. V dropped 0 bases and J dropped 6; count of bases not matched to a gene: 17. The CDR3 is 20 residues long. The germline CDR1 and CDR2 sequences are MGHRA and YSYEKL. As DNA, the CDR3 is TGCGCCAGCAGCCAAGATCCGGGCAAGGGACAGGGCGAAGTCCCCGGGGAGCTGTTTTTT. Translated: CASSQDPGKGQGEVPGELFF.

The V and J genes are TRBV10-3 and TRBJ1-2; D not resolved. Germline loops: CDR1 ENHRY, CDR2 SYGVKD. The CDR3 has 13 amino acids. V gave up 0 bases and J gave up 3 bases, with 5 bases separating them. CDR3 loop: CAISESRDYGYTF. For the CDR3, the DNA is TGTGCCATCAGTGAGTCACGGGACTATGGCTACACCTTC.

CDR3 residues: CASSQVNLREGHNSPLHF. In nucleotides, the CDR3 is TGCGCCAGCAGCCAAGTTAATCTCCGGGAGGGACATAATTCACCCCTCCACTTT. The rearrangement uses TRBV4-3 and TRBJ1-6; D is perhaps TRBD1 (5 bases). Germline loops: CDR1 LGHNA, CDR2 YSLEER. The CDR3 extends over 18 amino acids. V lost 1 base, J lost 5 bases, and 18 bases lay in between.